This is a list of T cell receptor beta chains from one sample in a study of blood T cell repertoires in COVID-19. The method was immunoSEQ multiplex PCR; TCRdb's version includes in-frame clones alone and lacks a portion of them. The sample yields over 90,000 clones, around 90% seen once. Specimen: peripheral blood. The receptors were sampled from a woman aged 55-75 years with acute or convalescent COVID-19. Both conserved end residues are part of each CDR3.

TRBV5-4	CASSRTAGEDTQYF
TRBV6-5	CASRGGRDQPQHF
TRBV7-6	CASSLKLAGGPFAYEQYF
TRBV24-1	CATSDLGGTAEDSPLHF
TRBV20-1	CSASNSGAQASGYSYNEQFF
TRBV5-5	CASSLNAGSNQPQHF
TRBV4-1	CASSQEPTGGNTGELFF
TRBV7-2	CASSQWTGGNYGYTF
TRBV5-4	CASSQTAAWNNEQFF
TRBV5-1	CASSLGTDLNTEAFF
TRBV5-1	CASSPAVGLNTEAFF
TRBV28	CATQGDREGYEQYF
TRBV28	CASSNPLAGLYEQYF
TRBV6-5	CASSSRDRGTEAFF
TRBV30	CAWRSSGRGAGELFF
TRBV3-1/TRBV3-2	CASSLRTATNEKLFF
TRBV23-1	CASRPPRTGLNQPQHF
TRBV18	CASSPGGDTEAFF
TRBV28	CASAGTSGLYEQYF
TRBV9	CASSVQEPGPGQNEKLFF
TRBV5-6	CASSFRGDSEKLFF
TRBV15	CATSSGQSQLYNEQFF
TRBV6-4	CASSESRNTEAFF
TRBV28	CASSRQHSGNTIYF
TRBV10-3	CAIRTGGSGANVLTF
TRBV29-1	CSVRGSDPQETQYF
TRBV29-1	CSVEMVVRETQYF
TRBV19	CASSWGGEQFF
TRBV5-1	CASSFMTGNTEAFF
TRBV7-6	CASSLPGTSGTETQYF
TRBV25-1	CASRATGGDRYNYGYTF
TRBV19	CASSIDSTGGETQYF
TRBV6-5	CASSPAGLGNQPQHF
TRBV3-1/TRBV3-2	CASSRGTSGSSSYEQYF
TRBV5-1	CASSLNTGELFF
TRBV7-3	CASSPAIAGRGEQFF
TRBV6-5	CASSYSGHLLLYGYTF
TRBV28	CASSALGQGRPWLFF
TRBV2	CASNGQGGRDTEAFF
TRBV2	CASREQGKNYGYTF
TRBV28	CASGPAEKLFF
TRBV13	CASSDRTRSGANVLTF
TRBV5-4	CASSLATGSGSMDEQFF
TRBV5-4	CASSPGLAQETQYF
TRBV4-1	CASSPPRGNPQHF
TRBV2	CASSETSLRGTGELFF
TRBV7-2	CASSPDRLGAFF
TRBV6-1	CASSEQGLEYNEQFF
TRBV11-2	CASRITGTSSHEQFF
TRBV15	CATSRGQDNSPLHF
TRBV5-8	CASSLAPETGGGNTIYF
TRBV27	CASSLLGVSNQPQHF
TRBV3-1/TRBV3-2	CASSQDQGLAVSETQYF
TRBV5-1	CASGIGLAGSGELFF